This T cell receptor (beta chain) came from a study of T cell clonotyping in hematopoietic cell transplantation. Study context: Recipients' pretransplant samples followed cytoreduction. Study results and limitations: Broader posttransplant TCR repertoire diversity was predicted by graft donor and pretransplant recipient Inverse Simpson Index values. Recipient TCR diversity dropped after transplant; expanded clonotypes rose from day 30 to 180.

The CDR3 loop spans 13 amino acids. Germline CDR1 reads SGHAT; CDR2 reads FQNNGV. V lost 2 bases and J 2 bases, leaving 7 bases between the germline ends. The table came from immunoSEQ multiplex PCR; TCRdb's copy has only in-frame clones and leaves some out. The table includes tens of thousands of clones, about four fifths detected once. Indicated time point: recipient sample about 28 days before transplant, after cytoreduction. Recipient blood drawn about 28 days pretransplant and days 30, 100, 180 after. In regard to this clone: Its target is unknown. The sample contains more than one DNA sequence encoding this CDR3.

The clonotype originates from a man aged 60-69 years with myelodysplastic syndrome. Some clones in this sample may be carry-over from other donors' samples. V is TRBV11-2 and J is TRBJ2-7; D gene uncertain. Sample: peripheral blood mononuclear cells, taken before stem cell transplant. Written as DNA, the CDR3 is TGTGCCAGCAGCTTACAGCTAGCCTACGAGCAGTACTTC. Its protein is CASSLQLAYEQYF.